This T cell receptor (beta chain) was recorded in a study of OX40 agonist ivuxolimab in advanced cancers. The overall study: The dose-escalation group included hepatocellular carcinoma, melanoma, renal cell carcinoma and head and neck cancer.

Trimming cost V 5 bases and J 5 bases; bases outside gene matches: 11. The germline gives CDR1 PRHDT, CDR2 FYEKMQ (reference sequence). The CDR3 length is 16 residues. The method was immunoSEQ multiplex PCR; TCRdb's version includes in-frame clones alone and lacks a portion of them. The table records 60,000 to 75,000 clones, just over 85% of them present only once. Worth noting for this clone: Its antigen remains unidentified.

General observations from the study: Among the lowest peripheral clonal expansion occurred in 0.1-3.0 mg/kg partial responders. Expanded peripheral T cells had an undetermined antigen specificity.

V gene TRBV13 combines with J gene TRBJ2-7; 11 bases agree with TRBD1. The sequencing here drew on CD4+ or CD8+ T cells sorted from blood, taken in a trial of the OX40 agonist ivuxolimab. The source is an adult with an advanced solid tumor such as melanoma, head and neck, liver or kidney cancer. For the CDR3, the DNA is TGTGCCAGCAGCCTTAAGGGGGACAGGGGGAACGACGAGCAGTACTTC. Amino acids: CASSLKGDRGNDEQYF.